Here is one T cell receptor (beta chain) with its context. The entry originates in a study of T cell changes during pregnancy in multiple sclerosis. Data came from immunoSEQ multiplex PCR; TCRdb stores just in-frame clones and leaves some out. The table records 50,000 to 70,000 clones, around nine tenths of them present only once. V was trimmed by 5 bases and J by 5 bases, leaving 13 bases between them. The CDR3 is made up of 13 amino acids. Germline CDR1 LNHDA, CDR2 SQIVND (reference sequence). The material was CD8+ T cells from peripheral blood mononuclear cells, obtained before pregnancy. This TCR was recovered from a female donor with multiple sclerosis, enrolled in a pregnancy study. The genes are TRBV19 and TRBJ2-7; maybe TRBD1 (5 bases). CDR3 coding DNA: TGTGCCAGTAGTTTGGACATCGGCAACGAGCAGTACTTC. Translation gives CASSLDIGNEQYF.